The 8 T cell receptor beta chains reported below all come from one sample, sequenced in a study of identifying expanded T cells in peripheral blood. Repertoires were generated with immunoSEQ multiplex PCR, while TCRdb's copy carries only in-frame clones and drops some. The table shows 95,000 to 150,000 clones, with about four fifths occurring only once. Material for sequencing was blood. These receptors were obtained from a person between 18 and 75 years old in good health.

This sequence joins TRBV6-5 and TRBJ1-2; the match to TRBD1 covers 7 bases. The CDR3 has 14 residues. Germline V lookup: CDR1 MNHEY, CDR2 SVGAGI. With 5 bases clipped from V and 2 bases from J, the junction kept 5 bases outside the gene matches. The CDR3 region has the DNA TGTGCCAGCAGTGACAGGGTGCTAAACTATGGCTACACCTTC. Amino acid sequence: CASSDRVLNYGYTF.

This clone was detected once. The chain is built from TRBV29-1 and TRBJ2-3; D possibly corresponds to TRBD2 (5 bases). The CDR3 length is 15 residues. The germline V gene has CDR1 SQVTM and CDR2 ANQGSEA. V was trimmed by 3 bases and J by 2 bases, leaving 15 bases between them. The CDR3 protein is CSVEGDADSTDTQYF. DNA of the CDR3: TGCAGCGTTGAGGGAGACGCCGACTCCACAGATACGCAGTATTTT.

This sequence joins TRBV6-6 and TRBJ1-6, with 8 bases matching TRBD1. The CDR3 is 16 amino acids. Trimming at V came to 5 bases and at J to 10 bases, leaving 13 bases not matched to a gene. Germline CDR1 is MNHNY and CDR2 is SVGAGI (reference sequence). CDR3 sequence: CASSQQQGGISSPLHF. The CDR3 coding sequence is TGTGCCAGCAGTCAACAACAGGGGGGTATTTCCTCACCCCTCCACTTT.

J is TRBJ1-5 and V is TRBV27; tentatively, D is TRBD1 (5 bases). V was cut by 6 bases and J by 5 bases, with 11 bases left in between. The CDR3 has 13 residues. Looked up from germline, CDR1 is MNHEY and CDR2 is SMNVEV (reference sequence). As DNA, the CDR3 is TGTGCCAGCAGGCCCGGGGGGGATCAGCCCCAGCATTTT. Translating it yields CASRPGGDQPQHF.

The rearrangement joins TRBV5-1 to TRBJ2-5; 7 positions match TRBD2. Trimming removed 6 bases from V and 0 bases from J; junction bases left unmatched: 5. Germline CDR1 and CDR2: SGHRS and YFSETQ. CDR3 length: 14 residues. CDR3 nucleotide sequence: TGCGCCAGCAACCCGGGGGGATACCAAGAGACCCAGTACTTC. Its protein product is CASNPGGYQETQYF. The full variable domain, in which reference TRBV5-1 and TRBJ2-5 provide the parts outside the CDR3, is KAGVTQTPRYLIKTRGQQVTLSCSPISGHRSVSWYQQTPGQGLQFLFEYFSETQRNKGNFPGRFSGRQFSNSRSEMNVSTLELGDSALYLCASNPGGYQETQYFGPGTRLLVL.

The genes are TRBV19 and TRBJ1-3; maybe TRBD1 (6 bases). With 5 bases removed from V and 4 bases from J, the gap between germline ends came to 21 bases. CDR1 is LNHDA, CDR2 SQIVND, per germline (reference sequence). This CDR3 is built from 17 residues. Here the CDR3 DNA reads TGTGCCAGTAGTGTCGACTCGTCCGGGACATCGGGAAACACCATATATTTT. This codes for CASSVDSSGTSGNTIYF.

This clone was counted a few times. This chain joins TRBV7-8 and TRBJ1-6; D gene ambiguous. The CDR3 has 14 amino acids. Germline V lookup: CDR1 SGHVS, CDR2 FQNEAQ. Trimming removed 5 bases at V and 9 bases at J, with 14 bases between. The CDR3: CASSPAGRTSPLHF. The CDR3 region has the DNA TGTGCCAGCAGCCCCGCTGGACGCACTTCACCCCTCCACTTT.

V usage is TRBV5-8 and J usage is TRBJ2-3; 9 bases align to TRBD1. The CDR3 is made up of 15 amino acids. Losses at the gene ends were 0 bases for V and 5 bases for J; bases not matched to a gene: 4. Germline V lookup: CDR1 SGHTS, CDR2 YDEGEE. The CDR3 region is CASSLGDRGIDTQYF. The CDR3 DNA reads TGTGCCAGCAGCTTGGGCGACAGGGGGATAGATACGCAGTATTTT.